Listed below are T cell receptor beta chains from one sample, sequenced in a study of human T cells and chemical hapten exposure. TCRdb reprocessed the RACE reads via MiXCR and lists one record per CDR3 protein. The table lists about 41,000 distinct CDR3 sequences, less than 4.5% of them singletons, with roughly 5.2% in the top ten. Sequencing input: whole blood. The receptors originated from a human donor in good health. Some clones in this sample may be carry-over from other donors' samples. CDR3s include the opening cysteine and the closing phenylalanine or tryptophan. A D gene is named only where the DNA matches it firmly. Clone sizes are given selectively: once, few, many, or a class where the clone is expanded.

len: 17; j_gene: TRBJ2-7; v_gene: TRBV28; d_gene: TRBD1; abundance: many; CDR3aa: CASSLSGGGWPYYEQYF; CDR3nt: TGTGCCAGCAGTTTATCAGGGGGCGGGTGGCCCTACTACGAGCAGTACTTC
len: 14; j_gene: TRBJ2-1; v_gene: TRBV30; d_gene: .; abundance: many; CDR3aa: CAWSTGLHYNEQFF; CDR3nt: TGTGCCTGGAGTACGGGACTCCACTACAATGAGCAGTTCTTC
len: 14; j_gene: TRBJ1-3; v_gene: TRBV29-1; d_gene: .; abundance: many; CDR3aa: CSAGVPRAGNTIYF; CDR3nt: TGCAGCGCCGGAGTCCCAAGGGCCGGAAACACCATATATTTT
len: 14; j_gene: TRBJ1-6; v_gene: TRBV6-6; d_gene: .; abundance: many; CDR3aa: CASQGSSYNSPLHF; CDR3nt: TGTGCCAGTCAGGGTAGCTCCTATAATTCACCCCTCCACTTT
len: 15; j_gene: TRBJ1-6; v_gene: TRBV3-1; d_gene: .; abundance: many; CDR3aa: CASSQAGQTDSPLHF; CDR3nt: TGTGCCAGCAGCCAAGCAGGTCAAACGGATTCACCCCTCCACTTT
len: 15; j_gene: TRBJ2-7; v_gene: TRBV5-5; d_gene: .; abundance: many; CDR3aa: CASSLAGGRTYEQYF; CDR3nt: TGTGCCAGCAGCTTGGCGGGCGGCAGGACCTACGAGCAGTACTTC
len: 13; j_gene: TRBJ2-7; v_gene: TRBV7-9; d_gene: .; abundance: many; CDR3aa: CASSLVRSYEQYF; CDR3nt: TGTGCCAGCAGCTTAGTCCGATCCTACGAGCAGTACTTC
len: 13; j_gene: TRBJ1-1; v_gene: TRBV12-5; d_gene: .; abundance: .; CDR3aa: CASGLVPGSEAFF; CDR3nt: TGTGCTAGTGGTTTGGTACCAGGGTCTGAAGCTTTCTTT
len: 14; j_gene: TRBJ1-3; v_gene: TRBV3-1; d_gene: .; abundance: many; CDR3aa: CASSPLSSGSTIYF; CDR3nt: TGTGCCAGCAGCCCCCTTTCCTCTGGAAGCACCATATATTTT
len: 13; j_gene: TRBJ2-1; v_gene: TRBV11-2; d_gene: .; abundance: many; CDR3aa: CASSLEAGRGQFF; CDR3nt: TGTGCCAGCAGCTTGGAAGCGGGCCGTGGGCAGTTCTTC
len: 18; j_gene: TRBJ2-1; v_gene: TRBV20-1; d_gene: TRBD2; abundance: many; CDR3aa: CSARDIPWVGTIDNEQFF; CDR3nt: TGCAGTGCTAGAGATATACCGTGGGTCGGGACTATAGACAATGAGCAGTTCTTC
len: 13; j_gene: TRBJ2-1; v_gene: TRBV14; d_gene: .; abundance: .; CDR3aa: CASSAGLNNEQFF; CDR3nt: TGTGCCAGCAGCGCCGGACTAAACAATGAGCAGTTCTTC
len: 15; j_gene: TRBJ2-1; v_gene: TRBV29-1; d_gene: .; abundance: few; CDR3aa: CSAGGGQGSYNEQFF; CDR3nt: TGCAGCGCCGGGGGGGGACAGGGCTCCTACAATGAGCAGTTCTTC
len: 14; j_gene: TRBJ1-1; v_gene: TRBV15; d_gene: .; abundance: many; CDR3aa: CATSRDRRGIEAFF; CDR3nt: TGTGCCACCAGCAGAGATCGAAGGGGCATTGAAGCTTTCTTT
len: 14; j_gene: TRBJ2-2; v_gene: TRBV6-2/TRBV6-3; d_gene: .; abundance: many; CDR3aa: CASSQGIYTGELFF; CDR3nt: TGTGCCAGTTCACAGGGAATTTACACCGGGGAGCTGTTTTTT
len: 13; j_gene: TRBJ2-1; v_gene: TRBV29-1; d_gene: TRBD2; abundance: many; CDR3aa: CSIGGAALNEQFF; CDR3nt: TGCAGCATCGGGGGGGCGGCATTAAATGAGCAGTTCTTC
len: 14; j_gene: TRBJ1-1; v_gene: TRBV7-3; d_gene: .; abundance: many; CDR3aa: CASSLVRQGSAAFF; CDR3nt: TGTGCCAGCAGCTTGGTGAGGCAGGGGAGCGCAGCTTTCTTT
len: 13; j_gene: TRBJ1-2; v_gene: TRBV29-1; d_gene: TRBD1; abundance: many; CDR3aa: CSVSTGQTYGYTF; CDR3nt: TGCAGCGTTTCGACGGGACAGACCTATGGCTACACCTTC
len: 12; j_gene: TRBJ2-5; v_gene: TRBV15; d_gene: .; abundance: many; CDR3aa: CATSRGRETQYF; CDR3nt: TGTGCCACCAGCAGAGGAAGAGAGACCCAGTACTTC
len: 15; j_gene: TRBJ2-5; v_gene: TRBV10-2; d_gene: TRBD1; abundance: few; CDR3aa: CASSVMTGSQETQYF; CDR3nt: TGCGCCAGCAGTGTGATGACAGGGAGTCAAGAGACCCAGTACTTC
len: 14; j_gene: TRBJ2-1; v_gene: TRBV2; d_gene: TRBD1; abundance: many; CDR3aa: CASSETGTGNEQFF; CDR3nt: TGTGCCAGCAGTGAAACCGGGACAGGGAATGAGCAGTTCTTC
len: 15; j_gene: TRBJ1-4; v_gene: TRBV7-9; d_gene: .; abundance: many; CDR3aa: CASSLVGGVNEKLFF; CDR3nt: TGTGCCAGCAGCTTAGTTGGAGGAGTTAATGAAAAACTGTTTTTT
len: 14; j_gene: TRBJ1-2; v_gene: TRBV12-3/TRBV12-4; d_gene: .; abundance: many; CDR3aa: CASSTGTRGYGYTF; CDR3nt: TGTGCCAGCAGTACGGGGACCCGCGGCTATGGCTACACCTTC
len: 15; j_gene: TRBJ2-5; v_gene: TRBV20-1; d_gene: TRBD2; abundance: many; CDR3aa: CSADGLAGPPETQYF; CDR3nt: TGCAGTGCTGATGGACTAGCGGGACCTCCAGAGACCCAGTACTTC